What follows are 27 T cell receptor beta chains derived from one specimen sequenced in a study of OX40 agonist ivuxolimab in advanced cancers. Repertoires were generated with immunoSEQ multiplex PCR, while TCRdb's copy carries only in-frame clones and drops some. The data contain roughly 25,000 clones, about 70% of them singletons. Sequenced here: CD4+ or CD8+ T cells sorted from blood, sampled in a trial of the OX40 agonist ivuxolimab. All receptors derive from an adult with an advanced solid tumor such as melanoma, head and neck, liver or kidney cancer.

The J gene is TRBJ1-1, the V gene TRBV6-5; perhaps TRBD1 as D (5 bases). The CDR3 loop spans 16 amino acids. V lost 0 bases, J lost 1 base, and 12 bases lay in between. From germline, CDR1 is MNHEY and CDR2 SVGAGI. The CDR3 sequence: CASSYSLGRENTEAFF. CDR3 DNA sequence: TGTGCCAGCAGTTACTCTTTGGGACGGGAGAACACTGAAGCTTTCTTT.

This clone appeared a few times. The rearrangement uses TRBV6-5 and TRBJ2-7; D is ambiguous. V lost 5 bases and J 3 bases, leaving 14 bases between the germline ends. This CDR3 spans 14 amino acids. Germline V gene data show CDR1 as MNHEY and CDR2 as SVGAGI. CDR3 in amino acids: CASSPRSYNYEQYF. The DNA of the CDR3 is TGTGCCAGCAGTCCCAGAAGCTACAACTACGAGCAGTACTTC.

This chain joins TRBV9 and TRBJ2-1, with 8 bases matching TRBD1. Unmatched junction bases numbered 8, after V lost 4 bases and J lost 2 bases. The CDR3 spans 16 residues. Germline CDR1 is SGDLS and CDR2 is YYNGEE. CDR3 bases: TGTGCCAGCAGCCCCCGGACAGGGTGGGCCTACAATGAGCAGTTCTTC. This encodes CASSPRTGWAYNEQFF.

The chain carries TRBV27 and TRBJ2-3; D gene uncertain. V lost 6 bases to trimming and J lost 6 bases, with 10 bases between them. CDR3 length equals 12 residues. Germline lookup yields CDR1 MNHEY and CDR2 SMNVEV (reference sequence). The CDR3 nucleotides read TGTGCCAGCAGAGAAAAAGGGGATACGCAGTATTTT. It specifies CASREKGDTQYF.

This sequence joins TRBV2 and TRBJ2-1; TRBD1 might be the D (5 bases). The V and J ends lost 6 bases and 4 bases respectively, with 22 bases between them. Germline CDR1 reads SNHLY; CDR2 reads FYNNEI. The CDR3 extends over 17 amino acids. CDR3 sequence reads: CASSDPDSPNTYNEQFF. CDR3 bases: TGTGCCAGCAGCGACCCCGACAGCCCAAACACGTACAATGAGCAGTTCTTC.

The chain has TRBV6-6 and TRBJ2-2; maybe TRBD2 (6 bases). This CDR3 contains 15 residues. Germline V gene data show CDR1 as MNHNY and CDR2 as SVGAGI (reference sequence). The germline V and J ends were trimmed by 11 bases and 8 bases, with 24 bases remaining between them. The DNA of the CDR3 is TGTGCCGTTAGGTCGGGGGATCCGATGCCGGGGGAGCTGTTTTTT. The encoded protein is CAVRSGDPMPGELFF.

The chain couples TRBV21-1 to TRBJ2-1; the table's D call, TRBD1, has no DNA check behind it. TRBV21-1 is recorded as a pseudogene. The CDR3 is made up of 14 amino acids. CDR3 in DNA: TGTGCCAGCAGCCGGGACAGCTCCTACAATGAGCAGTTCTTC. Residues: CASSRDSSYNEQFF.

The rearrangement uses TRBV11-2 and TRBJ1-1; TRBD1 is a possible D gene (6 bases). There are 13 residues in the CDR3. In germline, CDR1 is SGHAT, CDR2 FQNNGV. Trimming took 4 bases from V and 6 from J, leaving 12 bases between them. The CDR3 DNA is TGTGCCAGCAGCTACGGGGGGCAGGCTGAAGCTTTCTTT. Its translation: CASSYGGQAEAFF.

In nucleotides, the CDR3 is TGCGCCAGCAGCCAATTTCTAGCGAAAGAAGAGACCCAGTACTTC. Translation gives CASSQFLAKEETQYF. The chain combines TRBV4-1 with TRBJ2-5; D possibly corresponds to TRBD2 (6 bases). The V and J ends lost 2 bases and 3 bases respectively, with 13 bases between them. This CDR3 comprises 15 residues. Germline values: CDR1 MGHRA, CDR2 YSYEKL.

The chain uses TRBV5-4 and TRBJ2-1; D call uncertain. V was cut by 4 bases and J by 8 bases, with 10 bases left in between. The germline CDR1 and CDR2 sequences are SGHNT and YYREEE (reference sequence). This CDR3 is built from 12 residues. The CDR3 region is CASSEDWDEQFF. CDR3 nucleotide sequence: TGTGCCAGCAGCGAGGATTGGGATGAGCAGTTCTTC.

This clone was counted a few times. The chain employs TRBV19 and TRBJ1-1, with D unclear. Germline loops: CDR1 LNHDA, CDR2 SQIVND (reference sequence). This CDR3 has 14 residues. Trimming left V 3 bases short and J 1 base short, with 9 bases between. The CDR3 DNA sequence: TGTGCCAGTAGTATTTGGTTGCAGAACACTGAAGCTTTCTTT. Amino acids: CASSIWLQNTEAFF.

The chain uses TRBV19 and TRBJ2-2, with D possibly called TRBD1 or TRBD2 (5 bases each). Germline V gene data show CDR1 as LNHDA and CDR2 as SQIVND (reference sequence). The CDR3 is 12 residues long. The ends were cut back, 10 bases at V and 3 bases at J, with 9 bases in the middle. CDR3 bases: TGTGCCACCGAGGGGTACACCGGGGAGCTGTTTTTT. This translates into CATEGYTGELFF.

The chain employs TRBV11-2 and TRBJ2-7, with D uncertain. V lost 1 base and J lost 2, with 3 bases in between. The CDR3 runs 12 residues. Germline assignment: CDR1 SGHAT and CDR2 FQNNGV. Here the CDR3 DNA reads TGTGCCAGCAGCTTAGTAACCTACGAGCAGTACTTC. Its protein is CASSLVTYEQYF.

Remarks on this clone: This CDR3 is also generated by other DNA sequences in the sample. This sequence joins TRBV5-5 and TRBJ2-3, with D hard to call. From germline, CDR1 is SGHKS and CDR2 YYEKEE (reference sequence). This CDR3 comprises 15 residues. Trimming removed 0 bases at V and 1 base at J, with 9 bases between. DNA of the CDR3: TGTGCCAGCAGCTTGGAAGGGATCGGCACAGATACGCAGTATTTT. Its translation is CASSLEGIGTDTQYF.

This clone has a handful of counts. The chain links TRBV5-8 to TRBJ2-3; 8 bases map to TRBD1. V trimming: 3 bases; J trimming: 4 bases; junction bases outside the gene matches: 4. From germline, CDR1 is SGHTS and CDR2 YDEGEE. CDR3 size: 14 residues. The CDR3 region is CASSSGQGADTQYF. In DNA, the CDR3 is TGTGCCAGCAGCTCCGGACAGGGAGCAGATACGCAGTATTTT.

The rearrangement links TRBV27 to TRBJ1-1, with D maybe TRBD1 (5 bases). CDR1 MNHEY and CDR2 SMNVEV come from the germline V gene (reference sequence). Trimming took off 3 bases at V and 4 bases at J, with 12 bases between the two ends. This CDR3 is 14 amino acids long. The CDR3 here is CASSFLGRSTEAFF. CDR3 DNA: TGTGCCAGCAGTTTCTTGGGACGGAGCACTGAAGCTTTCTTT.

CDR3 coding DNA: TGTGCCAGCAGCTTAGAGCCAGGGCTCAACGAGCAGTACTTC. This sequence encodes CASSLEPGLNEQYF. The chain has TRBV7-6 and TRBJ2-7, with a tentative D call TRBD1 (5 bases). CDR3 size: 14 residues. CDR1 is SGHVS and CDR2 is FNYEAQ in the germline V gene. The V end was cut by 1 base, the J end by 5 bases, with 12 bases between.

V is TRBV29-1 and J is TRBJ1-2, with D hard to call. Germline V CDR1 and CDR2: SQVTM, ANQGSEA. Trimming shortened V by 4 bases and J by 3 bases, and 18 bases separated the two germline ends. The CDR3 is 15 amino acids. The CDR3 DNA reads as TGCAGCGTTGTCGGGTGGCAGCCCGGGTACTATGGCTACACCTTC. Its translation: CSVVGWQPGYYGYTF. Full variable domain (remainder filled in from reference TRBV29-1 and TRBJ1-2): SAVISQKPSRDICQRGTSLTIQCQVDSQVTMMFWYRQQPGQSLTLIATANQGSEATYESGFVIDKFPISRPNLTFSTLTVSNMSPEDSSIYLCSVVGWQPGYYGYTFGSGTRLTVV.

The rearrangement uses TRBV7-6 and TRBJ1-1, with a weak D call TRBD1 (5 bases). This CDR3 is built from 14 residues. V was cut by 5 bases and J by 4 bases, with 14 bases left in between. CDR1 and CDR2 (germline): SGHVS, FNYEAQ. CDR3 coding DNA: TGTGCCAGCAGCCCGACAGCCACGACCACTGAAGCTTTCTTT. Its protein is CASSPTATTTEAFF. Full variable domain (rest looked up from reference TRBV7-6 and TRBJ1-1): GAGVSQSPRYKVTKRGQDVALRCDPISGHVSLYWYRQALGQGPEFLTYFNYEAQQDKSGLPNDRFSAERPEGSISTLTIQRTEQRDSAMYRCASSPTATTTEAFFGQGTRLTVV.

This clone was picked up a small number of times. The chain recombines TRBV10-2 with TRBJ2-5, with 7 positions matching TRBD2. The CDR3 extends over 15 amino acids. Losses at the gene ends were 2 bases for V and 1 base for J; bases not matched to a gene: 4. Germline CDR1 is WSHSY and CDR2 is SAAADI. The CDR3 nucleotides read TGCGCCAGCAGTGAGGGGGGGGGAGTCCAAGAGACCCAGTACTTC. It yields the protein CASSEGGGVQETQYF.

The chain joins TRBV15 to TRBJ2-5; TRBD2 aligns across 13 bases. The CDR3 runs 18 residues. Germline CDR1 LNHNV, CDR2 YYDKDF (reference sequence). Unmatched junction bases numbered 9, after V lost 0 bases and J lost 5 bases. CDR3 nucleotides: TGTGCCACCAGCAGAGAACCCCTACTAGCGGGGGGGCGCGAGACCCAGTACTTC. This codes for CATSREPLLAGGRETQYF.

The V call is TRBV7-2, the J call TRBJ1-2; TRBD1 agrees at 9 bases. CDR1 is SGHTA, CDR2 FQGNSA, per germline. V lost 5 bases and J lost 7; bases outside the gene matches: 8. The CDR3 contains 14 residues. CDR3 loop: CASSDDGTGFGYTF. The DNA of the CDR3 is TGTGCCAGCAGCGACGACGGGACAGGGTTTGGCTACACCTTC.

The J gene is TRBJ2-4, the V gene TRBV10-3; 8 bases align to TRBD1. Germline-derived CDR1 and CDR2 are ENHRY and SYGVKD. The ends lost 7 bases at V and 9 bases at J; junction bases unmatched: 5. CDR3 length: 12 amino acids. In DNA, the CDR3 is TGTGCCATCATGGACAGGGTTGGCATTCAGTACTTC. Translating it yields CAIMDRVGIQYF.

In the case of this clone: Compared with germline, one end of the junction differs, possibly owing to a read error. V is TRBV7-8 and J is TRBJ2-1; maybe TRBD2 (6 bases). Germline CDR1 is SGHVS and CDR2 is FQNEAQ. The CDR3 has 16 residues. The CDR3 coding sequence is TGCGCCAGCAGCTTAGCCGGGGGTGGAGTTGAGAATGAGCCCTTCTTC. It yields the protein CASSLAGGGVENEPFF.

This chain joins TRBV19 and TRBJ1-3; D is unclear. Trimming removed 9 bases at V and 1 base at J, with 10 bases between. This CDR3 contains 13 residues. Germline CDR1 and CDR2: LNHDA and SQIVND (reference sequence). The CDR3 DNA is TGTGCCAGCGGATTTGTATCTGGAAACACCATATATTTT. Translating it yields CASGFVSGNTIYF.

The CDR3 loop is CASSLEALYEQYF. DNA of the CDR3: TGTGCCAGCAGCTTAGAGGCCCTCTACGAGCAGTACTTC. The chain is built from TRBV11-2 and TRBJ2-7; D unclear. Germline V gene lookup returns CDR1 SGHAT and CDR2 FQNNGV. Trimming left V 0 bases short and J 3 bases short, with 6 bases between. There are 13 residues in the CDR3. Together with reference TRBV11-2 and TRBJ2-7, the CDR3 gives the full variable domain: EAGVAQSPRYKIIEKRQSVAFWCNPISGHATLYWYQQILGQGPKLLIQFQNNGVVDDSQLPKDRFSAERLKGVDSTLKIQPAKLEDSAVYLCASSLEALYEQYFGPGTRLTVT.

The rearrangement links TRBV6-5 to TRBJ2-7; a weak D match, TRBD1 (6 bases). V lost 5 bases and J lost 6, with 14 bases in between. Germline CDR1 is MNHEY and CDR2 is SVGAGI. This CDR3 comprises 13 residues. The chain's CDR3 is CASSTRGRGEQYF. CDR3 nucleotides: TGTGCCAGCAGTACCCGGGGCAGGGGCGAGCAGTACTTC.